This is a list of T cell receptor beta chains from one sample in a study of cytomegalovirus exposure and HLA in healthy donors. Assay used: immunoSEQ multiplex PCR; TCRdb lists only in-frame clones, some missing. The sample comprises approximately 120,000 clones, around 80% of which are singletons, and roughly 2.6% rests with the top ten. Sequencing was performed on PBMCs. The origin of the receptors is a female donor in good health and CMV-seronegative. The CDR3 runs from the conserved cysteine through the conserved F or W. The order of the fields is clone size, D gene, V gene, J gene, CDR3 DNA, CDR3 protein. D genes are given only for firm matches. Where a row states a size, it is once, few, many or the class of an expanded clone; other rows omit it.

NA,TRBD1,TRBV5-4,TRBJ1-2,TGTGCCAGCAGCCCGGGACAGGGTAACTATGGCTACACCTTC,CASSPGQGNYGYTF
NA,TRBD1,TRBV10-3,TRBJ1-1,TGTGCCATCAGTGAGTCCGGCAGGGGGGCTGAAGCTTTCTTT,CAISESGRGAEAFF
NA,TRBD1,TRBV2,TRBJ2-7,TGTGCCAGCAGTAGGACAGGGGTGGGGGCTGGGGTCTACGAGCAGTACTTC,CASSRTGVGAGVYEQYF
NA,NA,TRBV7-9,TRBJ2-6,TGTGCCAGCAGCCCCGGGGGCTCTGGGGCCAACGTCCTGACTTTC,CASSPGGSGANVLTF
NA,TRBD1,TRBV19,TRBJ1-3,TGTGCCAGTAGTATGCAGGGGGCTATAACTGGAAACACCATATATTTT,CASSMQGAITGNTIYF
NA,NA,TRBV4-2,TRBJ1-2,TGTGCCAGCAGCCTACCGGGGGAATATGGCTACACCTTC,CASSLPGEYGYTF
NA,TRBD1,TRBV18,TRBJ1-1,TGTGCCAGCTCACCAACAGGGGGCAGTGGAGCTTTCTTT,CASSPTGGSGAFF
NA,TRBD1,TRBV2,TRBJ2-5,TGTGCCAGCAGCCGGGACAGGGGGCATGGGGAGACCCAGTACTTC,CASSRDRGHGETQYF
NA,TRBD1,TRBV6-1,TRBJ2-7,TGTGCCAGCAGTGAATATGGAACAGGGGTGATGAACGAGCAGTACTTC,CASSEYGTGVMNEQYF
few,NA,TRBV6-5,TRBJ2-7,TGTGCCAGCAGTTACCAGAACGAGCAGTACTTC,CASSYQNEQYF
NA,TRBD2,TRBV6-5,TRBJ2-1,TGTGCCAGCAGCAACCCCCTAGCGGGGGGGCATGAGCAGTTCTTC,CASSNPLAGGHEQFF
NA,NA,TRBV5-4,TRBJ2-2,TGTGCCAGCCATTTAAACATCCCGTTCGCGAACACCGGGGAGCTGTTTTTT,CASHLNIPFANTGELFF
NA,NA,TRBV7-2,TRBJ2-5,TGTGCCAGCAGCACGGAGGTCCAGCGGGAGACCCAGTACTTC,CASSTEVQRETQYF
NA,TRBD2,TRBV19,TRBJ2-3,TGTGCCAGTAGTACCACTAGCGGGGGATATACGCAGTATTTT,CASSTTSGGYTQYF
NA,NA,TRBV4-2,TRBJ2-7,TGTGCCAGCAGCCAAGAACAGGGTAACTACGAGCAGTACTTC,CASSQEQGNYEQYF
NA,NA,TRBV6-1,TRBJ1-2,TGTGCCAGCAGCGCTCGGCGTGAGGCCTATGGCTACACCTTC,CASSARREAYGYTF
once,TRBD2,TRBV5-1,TRBJ2-1,TGCGCCAGCAGCTCGACCTGGGGGGGGTCCTACAATGAGCAGTTCTTC,CASSSTWGGSYNEQFF
NA,TRBD2,TRBV5-4,TRBJ2-5,TGTGCCAGCAGCTTGGAACTAGCGGGGGGGCCGGGGGAAGAGACCCAGTACTTC,CASSLELAGGPGEETQYF
NA,TRBD1,TRBV12-5,TRBJ1-1,TGTGCTAGTGCCGAACGACAGGGGGCGAGGACTGAAGCTTTCTTT,CASAERQGARTEAFF
NA,NA,TRBV9,TRBJ1-1,TGTGCCAGCAGCGCCGCAACAGGGTCCATGAACACTGAAGCTTTCTTT,CASSAATGSMNTEAFF
few,NA,TRBV7-7,TRBJ2-1,TGTGCCAGCAGCTTAAACAGGGCTGCGAATGAGCAGTTCTTC,CASSLNRAANEQFF
NA,TRBD2,TRBV5-8,TRBJ2-3,TGTGCCAGCAGCTTGGGTCTAGCGGCGAACACAGATACGCAGTATTTT,CASSLGLAANTDTQYF
NA,NA,TRBV7-2,TRBJ1-2,TGTGCCAGCAGCCCCAATGGCTACACCTTC,CASSPNGYTF
NA,TRBD1,TRBV11-2,TRBJ1-1,TGTGCCAGCAGCCCAGGGACAGACACTGAAGCTTTCTTT,CASSPGTDTEAFF
NA,NA,TRBV10-3,TRBJ1-2,TGTGCCATCAGTGAGTCTGGAGGCGCTGATGGCTACACCTTC,CAISESGGADGYTF
NA,NA,TRBV5-1,TRBJ2-4,TGCGCCAGCAGCTTGGGACAATCAGCCAAAAACATTCAGTACTTC,CASSLGQSAKNIQYF
once,NA,TRBV7-7,TRBJ2-3,TGTGCTAGCAGCTTATATAGAACAGATACGCAGTATTTT,CASSLYRTDTQYF
few,TRBD2,TRBV5-4,TRBJ2-1,TGTGCCAGCAGCGTTAGCGGGGGGGCCTACAATGAGCAGTTCTTC,CASSVSGGAYNEQFF
NA,TRBD2,TRBV11-2,TRBJ2-1,TGTGCCAGCAGCGGAGGGTCTCCTAGCGGGGGCAATGAGCAGTTCTTC,CASSGGSPSGGNEQFF
NA,NA,TRBV7-9,TRBJ2-2,TGTGCCAGCAGCCCCGTGGGCAGGGGTGACACCGGGGAGCTGTTTTTT,CASSPVGRGDTGELFF
NA,TRBD2,TRBV2,TRBJ2-1,TGTGCCAGCAGTGCACTCGGGCTAGCGGGGGGCGGTGAGCAGTTCTTC,CASSALGLAGGGEQFF